Listed below are T cell receptor beta chains from one sample, sequenced in a study of T cells after yellow fever vaccination. TCRdb re-called the 5' RACE reads through MiXCR, storing one row per CDR3 protein. There are about 580,000 distinct CDR3 sequences in the sample; around 16% occur only once, and 15% to 20% lies in the top ten. The input for sequencing was PBMCs, taken less than 6 days after the first yellow fever vaccination. The receptors shown here come from a man aged 18 to 30 who received the YFV17D yellow fever vaccine. The CDR3 runs from the conserved cysteine through the conserved F or W. D genes are given only for firm matches. The listing skips clone size in some rows; elsewhere it reads once, few, many or a size class.

D gene: NA
J gene: TRBJ1-1
clone size: NA
V gene: TRBV12-3/TRBV12-4
CDR3 DNA: TGTGCCAGCAGTTTAGCAGGGTTGGGTCACACTGAAGCTTTCTTT
CDR3 protein: CASSLAGLGHTEAFF

D gene: NA
J gene: TRBJ2-4
clone size: many
V gene: TRBV5-1
CDR3 DNA: TGCGCCAGCAGCTTGGGAGCTAGTCCATCTATATTAGCCAAAAACATTCAGTACTTC
CDR3 protein: CASSLGASPSILAKNIQYF

D gene: TRBD2
J gene: TRBJ2-5
clone size: few
V gene: TRBV5-1
CDR3 DNA: TGCGCCAGCAGCACCGGGACTAGCGGGGTGGGGGAGACCCAGTACTTC
CDR3 protein: CASSTGTSGVGETQYF

D gene: NA
J gene: TRBJ2-5
clone size: few
V gene: TRBV10-3
CDR3 DNA: TGTGCCATCAGTGAGCCTCAAGAGACCCAGTACTTC
CDR3 protein: CAISEPQETQYF

D gene: NA
J gene: TRBJ1-6
clone size: NA
V gene: TRBV4-3
CDR3 DNA: TGCGCCAGCAGCCAAGACGTGACGAGGGAAAACCTCCACTTT
CDR3 protein: CASSQDVTRENLHF

D gene: TRBD2
J gene: TRBJ2-1
clone size: few
V gene: TRBV6-2/TRBV6-3
CDR3 DNA: TGTGCCAGCACCGCGGGGGGGCCCTACAATGAGCAGTTCTTC
CDR3 protein: CASTAGGPYNEQFF

D gene: TRBD2
J gene: TRBJ2-3
clone size: many
V gene: TRBV27
CDR3 DNA: TGTGCCAGCACTGAACTAGCGGGGGGGGATACGCAGTATTTT
CDR3 protein: CASTELAGGDTQYF

D gene: NA
J gene: TRBJ2-7
clone size: NA
V gene: TRBV11-1
CDR3 DNA: TGTGCCAGCAGCTTAGCGGAGACAAGTGGGGCTGGGGCTTACGAGCAGTACTTC
CDR3 protein: CASSLAETSGAGAYEQYF

D gene: TRBD1
J gene: TRBJ1-5
clone size: NA
V gene: TRBV6-1
CDR3 DNA: TGTGCCAGCAGACCTATCGCCGGGACAGGGGTCCAGCCCCAGCATTTT
CDR3 protein: CASRPIAGTGVQPQHF

D gene: NA
J gene: TRBJ1-3
clone size: few
V gene: TRBV20-1
CDR3 DNA: TGCAGTGCTCCTTGGGCCGGGGGACCTGGAAACACCATATATTTT
CDR3 protein: CSAPWAGGPGNTIYF

D gene: NA
J gene: TRBJ2-7
clone size: few
V gene: TRBV27
CDR3 DNA: TGTGCCAGCAGTAGAGGACCAGGCGAGCAGTACTTC
CDR3 protein: CASSRGPGEQYF

D gene: NA
J gene: TRBJ1-1
clone size: many
V gene: TRBV20-1
CDR3 DNA: TGCAGTGCTAGACCGAACACTGAAGCTTTCTTT
CDR3 protein: CSARPNTEAFF

D gene: NA
J gene: TRBJ1-2
clone size: few
V gene: TRBV7-3
CDR3 DNA: TGTGCCAGCAGCCCAAACAGAGAATCTAACTATGGCTACACCTTC
CDR3 protein: CASSPNRESNYGYTF

D gene: NA
J gene: TRBJ1-5
clone size: few
V gene: TRBV6-5
CDR3 DNA: TGTGCCAGCAGTTACTCGGGGTTCGGGCAGCCCCAGCATTTT
CDR3 protein: CASSYSGFGQPQHF

D gene: NA
J gene: TRBJ2-7
clone size: NA
V gene: TRBV9
CDR3 DNA: TGTGCCAGCAGCGCGTCGGCCGGCGCCTACGAGCAGTACTTC
CDR3 protein: CASSASAGAYEQYF

D gene: NA
J gene: TRBJ2-1
clone size: few
V gene: TRBV4-3
CDR3 DNA: TGCGCCAGCAGCCAAGATCGACTGGTATCCTACAATGAGCAGTTCTTC
CDR3 protein: CASSQDRLVSYNEQFF

D gene: NA
J gene: TRBJ2-1
clone size: NA
V gene: TRBV6-2/TRBV6-3
CDR3 DNA: TGTGCCAGCAGTTACTTTGGGGATAACAATGAGCAGTTCTTC
CDR3 protein: CASSYFGDNNEQFF

D gene: NA
J gene: TRBJ2-5
clone size: few
V gene: TRBV11-1
CDR3 DNA: TGTGCCAGCAGCTTGGGTGGGGCTCCAACATGGTCCCAAGAGACCCAGTACTTC
CDR3 protein: CASSLGGAPTWSQETQYF

D gene: NA
J gene: TRBJ2-1
clone size: NA
V gene: TRBV7-9
CDR3 DNA: TGTGCCAGCGCCCCCAGCTCCTACAATGAGCAGTTCTTC
CDR3 protein: CASAPSSYNEQFF

D gene: NA
J gene: TRBJ2-2
clone size: NA
V gene: TRBV11-2
CDR3 DNA: TGTGCCAGCAGCTTCACGGGGCAGAAAACGAGTTGGGCCGGGGAGCTGTTTTTT
CDR3 protein: CASSFTGQKTSWAGELFF

D gene: TRBD1
J gene: TRBJ1-2
clone size: NA
V gene: TRBV27
CDR3 DNA: TGTGCCAGCATGATCGGAGGGGGCGGGAATGGCTACACCTTC
CDR3 protein: CASMIGGGGNGYTF

D gene: TRBD1
J gene: TRBJ2-1
clone size: NA
V gene: TRBV5-1
CDR3 DNA: TGCGCCAGCAGCTTGGGGGGCGGCGGCGAGGGGGCGCAGGATGAGCAGTTCTTC
CDR3 protein: CASSLGGGGEGAQDEQFF

D gene: NA
J gene: TRBJ1-2
clone size: many
V gene: TRBV6-2/TRBV6-3
CDR3 DNA: TGTGCCAGCAGTTACATATCAGGGATCGGTGGCTACACCTTC
CDR3 protein: CASSYISGIGGYTF

D gene: NA
J gene: TRBJ2-3
clone size: many
V gene: TRBV4-3
CDR3 DNA: TGCGCCAGCAGCCAAGATTGGTCGACAGGCAGCACAGATACGCAGTATTTT
CDR3 protein: CASSQDWSTGSTDTQYF

D gene: NA
J gene: TRBJ1-4
clone size: NA
V gene: TRBV2
CDR3 DNA: TGTGCCAGCTCGGAGGGGAATGGTGAAAAACTGTTTTTT
CDR3 protein: CASSEGNGEKLFF

D gene: NA
J gene: TRBJ1-2
clone size: NA
V gene: TRBV30
CDR3 DNA: TGTGCCTGGAGTGTACGCGGGGATGGCTACACCTTC
CDR3 protein: CAWSVRGDGYTF

D gene: NA
J gene: TRBJ1-6
clone size: few
V gene: TRBV6-5
CDR3 DNA: TGTGCCAGCACTCACAGCAATTCACCCCTCCACTTT
CDR3 protein: CASTHSNSPLHF

D gene: NA
J gene: TRBJ2-3
clone size: few
V gene: TRBV7-2
CDR3 DNA: TGTGCCAGCAGCGGTCAAACGGGGCCGGATACGCAGTATTTT
CDR3 protein: CASSGQTGPDTQYF

D gene: TRBD2
J gene: TRBJ2-5
clone size: few
V gene: TRBV6-1
CDR3 DNA: TGTGCCAGCAGTGTACACCTGGGGGGGTCTGAGACCCAGTACTTC
CDR3 protein: CASSVHLGGSETQYF

D gene: NA
J gene: TRBJ2-4
clone size: NA
V gene: TRBV14
CDR3 DNA: TGTGTCAGCACCTCAATTGACGGGATTAACAAAAACATTCAGTACTTC
CDR3 protein: CVSTSIDGINKNIQYF

D gene: TRBD2
J gene: TRBJ2-3
clone size: many
V gene: TRBV12-3/TRBV12-4
CDR3 DNA: TGTGCCAGCAGCCTGGGACTAGCATCAGATACGCAGTATTTT
CDR3 protein: CASSLGLASDTQYF

D gene: NA
J gene: TRBJ1-1
clone size: NA
V gene: TRBV19
CDR3 DNA: TGTGCCAGTAGGAGACACCAATTGAACCTACTGAACACTGAAGCTTTCTTT
CDR3 protein: CASRRHQLNLLNTEAFF

D gene: NA
J gene: TRBJ2-7
clone size: few
V gene: TRBV4-1
CDR3 DNA: TGCGCCAGCAGCCAAGCTTCGGCCTCCTACGAGCAGTACTTC
CDR3 protein: CASSQASASYEQYF

D gene: NA
J gene: TRBJ1-1
clone size: few
V gene: TRBV4-1
CDR3 DNA: TGCGCCAGCAGCCACCATCAGGGGAGGAACACTGAAGCTTTCTTT
CDR3 protein: CASSHHQGRNTEAFF

D gene: NA
J gene: TRBJ2-3
clone size: many
V gene: TRBV7-2
CDR3 DNA: TGTGCCAGCAGCTTAGGGGGCCCTAGCACAGATACGCAGTATTTT
CDR3 protein: CASSLGGPSTDTQYF

D gene: TRBD2
J gene: TRBJ2-7
clone size: many
V gene: TRBV7-8
CDR3 DNA: TGTGCCAGCAGCTTAGCCAGGGAGGGCGAGCAGTACTTC
CDR3 protein: CASSLAREGEQYF